This record concerns one TCR beta chain sequence. The antigen is not known. These data belong to a study of Ad26.COV2.S vaccination and SARS-CoV-2 variants. Points from the study as a whole: Ad26.COV2.S recipients had broader spike-specific TCRs (P = 0.0014). Reports say spike-specific CD8+ and CD4+ T cell responses covered substantial breadth after vaccination.

V was cut by 4 bases and J by 0 bases, with 19 bases left in between. This CDR3 is built from 17 residues. The germline V gene encodes CDR1 SEHNR and CDR2 FQNEAQ (reference sequence). This table comes from immunoSEQ multiplex PCR, and its TCRdb copy is limited to in-frame clones, with some not included. The table lists 300,000 to 450,000 clones, approximately 90% of them singletons. This sequence was found in a human donor who had recovered from COVID-19. The sample in question was peripheral blood, obtained after recovery from COVID-19. V gene TRBV7-9 combines with J gene TRBJ2-7, with a weak D call TRBD2 (5 bases). The CDR3 DNA sequence: TGTGCCAGCAGCTCCACTAGGCGGTCCCGTAGCTCCTACGAGCAGTACTTC. This gives the protein CASSSTRRSRSSYEQYF. Looking up the rest from reference TRBV7-9 and TRBJ2-7 gives the full variable domain: DTGVSQNPRHKITKRGQNVTFRCDPISEHNRLYWYRQTLGQGPEFLTYFQNEAQLEKSRLLSDRFSAERPKGSFSTLEIQRTEQGDSAMYLCASSSTRRSRSSYEQYFGPGTRLTVT.